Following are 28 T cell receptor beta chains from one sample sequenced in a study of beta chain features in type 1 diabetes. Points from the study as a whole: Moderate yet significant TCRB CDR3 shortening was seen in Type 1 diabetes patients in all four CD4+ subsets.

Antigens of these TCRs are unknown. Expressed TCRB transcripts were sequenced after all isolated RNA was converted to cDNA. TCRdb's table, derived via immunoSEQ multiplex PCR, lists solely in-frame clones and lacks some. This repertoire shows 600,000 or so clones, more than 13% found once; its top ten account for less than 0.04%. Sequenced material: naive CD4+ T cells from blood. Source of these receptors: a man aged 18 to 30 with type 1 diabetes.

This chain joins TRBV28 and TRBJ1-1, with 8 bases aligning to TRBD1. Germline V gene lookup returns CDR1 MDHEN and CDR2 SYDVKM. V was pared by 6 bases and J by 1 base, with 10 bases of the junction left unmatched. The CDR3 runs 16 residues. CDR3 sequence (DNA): TGTGCCAGCAGCCTCCTCCCCGGGACAGGGAACACTGAAGCTTTCTTT. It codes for CASSLLPGTGNTEAFF.

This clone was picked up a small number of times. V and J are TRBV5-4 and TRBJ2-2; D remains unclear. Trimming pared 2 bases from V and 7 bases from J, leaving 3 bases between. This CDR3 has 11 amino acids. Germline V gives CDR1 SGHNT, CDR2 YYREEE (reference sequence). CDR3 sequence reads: CASSFLGELFF. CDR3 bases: TGTGCCAGCAGCTTTCTCGGGGAGCTGTTTTTT.

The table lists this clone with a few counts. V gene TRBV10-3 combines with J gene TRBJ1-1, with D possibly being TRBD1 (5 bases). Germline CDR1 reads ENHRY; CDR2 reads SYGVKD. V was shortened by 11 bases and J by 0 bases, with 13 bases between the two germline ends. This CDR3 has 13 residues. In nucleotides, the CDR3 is TGTGCCGCACGGGGCGGCATGAACACTGAAGCTTTCTTT. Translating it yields CAARGGMNTEAFF.

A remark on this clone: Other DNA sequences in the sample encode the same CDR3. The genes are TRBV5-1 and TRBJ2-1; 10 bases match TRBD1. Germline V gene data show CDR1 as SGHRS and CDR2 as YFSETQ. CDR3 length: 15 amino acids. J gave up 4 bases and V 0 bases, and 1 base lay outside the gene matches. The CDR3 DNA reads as TGCGCCAGCAGCTTGGGGACAGGGGGTTACAATGAGCAGTTCTTC. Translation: CASSLGTGGYNEQFF.

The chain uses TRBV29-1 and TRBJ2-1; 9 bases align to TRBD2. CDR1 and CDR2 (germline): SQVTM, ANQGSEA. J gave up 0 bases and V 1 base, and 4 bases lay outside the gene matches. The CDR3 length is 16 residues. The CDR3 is CSVEGTSASSYNEQFF. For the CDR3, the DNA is TGCAGCGTTGAAGGGACTAGCGCGAGCTCCTACAATGAGCAGTTCTTC.

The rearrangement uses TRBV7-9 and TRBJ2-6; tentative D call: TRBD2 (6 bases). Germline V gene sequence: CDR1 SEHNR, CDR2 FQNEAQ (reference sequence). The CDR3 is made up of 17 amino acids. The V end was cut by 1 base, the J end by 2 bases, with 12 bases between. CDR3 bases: TGTGCCAGCAGCTTAGGGCGGGGCGGCCCTGGGGCCAACGTCCTGACTTTC. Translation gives CASSLGRGGPGANVLTF.

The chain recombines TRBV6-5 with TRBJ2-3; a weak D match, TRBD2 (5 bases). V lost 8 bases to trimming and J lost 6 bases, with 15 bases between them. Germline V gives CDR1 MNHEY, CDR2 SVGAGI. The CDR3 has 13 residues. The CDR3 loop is CASRGPRRDTQYF. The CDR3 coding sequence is TGTGCCAGCCGAGGGCCTCGCCGGGATACGCAGTATTTT.

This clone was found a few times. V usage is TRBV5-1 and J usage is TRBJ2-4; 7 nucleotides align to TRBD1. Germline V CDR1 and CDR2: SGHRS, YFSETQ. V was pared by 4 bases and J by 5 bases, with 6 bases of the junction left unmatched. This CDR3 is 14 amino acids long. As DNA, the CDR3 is TGCGCCAGCAGCGTATTTACAGGGGAAAACATTCAGTACTTC. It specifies CASSVFTGENIQYF.

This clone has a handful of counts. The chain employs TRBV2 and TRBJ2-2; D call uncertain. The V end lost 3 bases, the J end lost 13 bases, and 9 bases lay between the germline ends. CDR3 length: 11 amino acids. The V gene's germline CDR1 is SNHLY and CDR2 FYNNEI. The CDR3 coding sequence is TGTGCCAGCAGTGATAGAGCCCCGCTGTTTTTT. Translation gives CASSDRAPLFF. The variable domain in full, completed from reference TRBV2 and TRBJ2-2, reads EPEVTQTPSHQVTQMGQEVILRCVPISNHLYFYWYRQILGQKVEFLVSFYNNEISEKSEIFDDQFSVERPDGSNFTLKIRSTKLEDSAMYFCASSDRAPLFFGEGSRLTVL.

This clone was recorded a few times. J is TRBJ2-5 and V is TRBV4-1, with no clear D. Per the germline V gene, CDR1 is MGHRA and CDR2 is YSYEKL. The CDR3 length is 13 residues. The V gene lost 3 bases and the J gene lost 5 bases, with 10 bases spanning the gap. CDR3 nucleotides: TGCGCCAGCAGCCAGAATTCCTTGGAGACCCAGTACTTC. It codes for CASSQNSLETQYF.

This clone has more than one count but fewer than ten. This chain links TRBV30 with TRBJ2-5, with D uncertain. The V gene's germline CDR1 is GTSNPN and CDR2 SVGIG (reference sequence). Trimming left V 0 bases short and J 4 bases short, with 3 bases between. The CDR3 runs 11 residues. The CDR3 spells CAWSVIETQYF. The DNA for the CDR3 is TGTGCCTGGAGTGTGATAGAGACCCAGTACTTC.

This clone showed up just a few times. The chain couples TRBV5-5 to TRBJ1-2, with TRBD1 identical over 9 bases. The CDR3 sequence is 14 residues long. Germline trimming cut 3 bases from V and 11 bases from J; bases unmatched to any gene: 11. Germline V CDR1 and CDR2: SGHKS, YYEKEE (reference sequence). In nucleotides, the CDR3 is TGTGCCAGCAGCTACCGGGACAGGGTATCGGGTTACACCTTC. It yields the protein CASSYRDRVSGYTF.

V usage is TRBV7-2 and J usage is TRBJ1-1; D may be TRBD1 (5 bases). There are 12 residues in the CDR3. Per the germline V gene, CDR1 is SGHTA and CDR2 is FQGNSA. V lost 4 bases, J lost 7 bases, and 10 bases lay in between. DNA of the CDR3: TGTGCCAGCAGCTCACAGGACCTTGAAGCTTTCTTT. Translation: CASSSQDLEAFF.

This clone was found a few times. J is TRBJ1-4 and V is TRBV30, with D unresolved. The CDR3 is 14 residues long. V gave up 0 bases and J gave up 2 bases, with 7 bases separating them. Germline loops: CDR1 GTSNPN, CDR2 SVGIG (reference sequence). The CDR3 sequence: CAWSVQLTNEKLFF. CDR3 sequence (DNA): TGTGCCTGGAGTGTGCAGCTCACTAATGAAAAACTGTTTTTT.

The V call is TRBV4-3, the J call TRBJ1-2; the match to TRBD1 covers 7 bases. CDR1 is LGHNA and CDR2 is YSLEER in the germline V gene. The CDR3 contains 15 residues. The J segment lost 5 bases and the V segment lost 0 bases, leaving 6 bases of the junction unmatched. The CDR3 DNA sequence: TGCGCCAGCAGCCAAGATGTCAGGGGGGATTATGGCTACACCTTC. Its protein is CASSQDVRGDYGYTF.

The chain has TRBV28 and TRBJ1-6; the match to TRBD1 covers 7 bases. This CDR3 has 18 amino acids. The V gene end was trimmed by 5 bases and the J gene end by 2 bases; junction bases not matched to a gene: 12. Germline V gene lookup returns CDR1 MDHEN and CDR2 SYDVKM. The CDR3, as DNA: TGTGCCAGCAGTGCCCTCCCAGGGGGTGGCACCTATAATTCACCCCTCCACTTT. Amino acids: CASSALPGGGTYNSPLHF.

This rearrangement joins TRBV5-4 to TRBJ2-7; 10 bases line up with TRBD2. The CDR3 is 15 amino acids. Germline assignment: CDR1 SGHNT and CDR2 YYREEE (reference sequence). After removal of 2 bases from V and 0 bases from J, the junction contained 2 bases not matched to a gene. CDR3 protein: CASSFSSGGSYEQYF. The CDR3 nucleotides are TGTGCCAGCAGCTTTTCTAGCGGGGGCTCCTACGAGCAGTACTTC.

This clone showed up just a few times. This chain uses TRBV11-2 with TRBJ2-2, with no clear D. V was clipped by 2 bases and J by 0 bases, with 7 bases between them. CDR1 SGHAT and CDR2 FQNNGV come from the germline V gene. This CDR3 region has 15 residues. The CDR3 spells CASSLTETNTGELFF. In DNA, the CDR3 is TGTGCCAGCAGCTTAACGGAGACGAACACCGGGGAGCTGTTTTTT. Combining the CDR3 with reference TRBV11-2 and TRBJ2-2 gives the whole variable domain EAGVAQSPRYKIIEKRQSVAFWCNPISGHATLYWYQQILGQGPKLLIQFQNNGVVDDSQLPKDRFSAERLKGVDSTLKIQPAKLEDSAVYLCASSLTETNTGELFFGEGSRLTVL.

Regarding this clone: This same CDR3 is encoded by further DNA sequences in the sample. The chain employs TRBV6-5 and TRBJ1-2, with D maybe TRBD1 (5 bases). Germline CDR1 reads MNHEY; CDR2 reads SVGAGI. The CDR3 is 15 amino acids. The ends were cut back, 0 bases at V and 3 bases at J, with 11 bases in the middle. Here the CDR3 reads CASSYSGQGHYGYTF. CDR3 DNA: TGTGCCAGCAGTTACTCGGGGCAGGGACACTATGGCTACACCTTC.

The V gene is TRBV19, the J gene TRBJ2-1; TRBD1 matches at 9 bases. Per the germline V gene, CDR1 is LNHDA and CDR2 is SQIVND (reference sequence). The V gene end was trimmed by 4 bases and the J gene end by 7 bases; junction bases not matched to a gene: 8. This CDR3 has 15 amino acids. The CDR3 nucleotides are TGTGCCAGTAGTACCCAAGGGACAGGGCCTAATGAGCAGTTCTTC. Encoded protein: CASSTQGTGPNEQFF.

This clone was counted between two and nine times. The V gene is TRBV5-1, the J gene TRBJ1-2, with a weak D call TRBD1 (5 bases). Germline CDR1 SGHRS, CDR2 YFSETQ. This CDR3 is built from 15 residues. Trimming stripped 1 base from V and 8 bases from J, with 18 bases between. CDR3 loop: CASSLWRRAAGGYTF. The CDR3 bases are TGCGCCAGCAGCTTGTGGCGCAGGGCTGCGGGAGGCTACACCTTC.

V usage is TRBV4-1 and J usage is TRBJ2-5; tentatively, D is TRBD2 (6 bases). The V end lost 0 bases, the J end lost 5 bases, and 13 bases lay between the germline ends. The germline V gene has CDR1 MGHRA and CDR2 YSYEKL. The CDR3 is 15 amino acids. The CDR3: CASSQDGVGRETQYF. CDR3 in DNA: TGCGCCAGCAGCCAAGATGGCGTAGGGAGGGAGACCCAGTACTTC.

The CDR3 here is CASTNRVAYEQYF. CDR3 DNA: TGTGCCAGCACCAACAGGGTTGCCTACGAGCAGTACTTC. The V gene is TRBV25-1, the J gene TRBJ2-7; D possibly corresponds to TRBD1 (6 bases). Between the trimmed V and J ends, which lost 7 bases and 2 bases, there was a span of 12 bases. CDR3 length: 13 residues. Germline V CDR1 and CDR2: MGHDK, SYGVNS.

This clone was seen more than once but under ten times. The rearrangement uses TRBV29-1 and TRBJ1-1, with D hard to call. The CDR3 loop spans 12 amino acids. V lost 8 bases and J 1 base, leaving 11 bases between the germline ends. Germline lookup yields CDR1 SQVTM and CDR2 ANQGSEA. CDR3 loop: CSTQQWNTEAFF. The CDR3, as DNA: TGCAGCACCCAACAGTGGAACACTGAAGCTTTCTTT.

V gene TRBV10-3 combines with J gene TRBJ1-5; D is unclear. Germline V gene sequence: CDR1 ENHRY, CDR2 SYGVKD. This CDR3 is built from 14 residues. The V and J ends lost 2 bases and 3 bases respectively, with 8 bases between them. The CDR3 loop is CAISERELNQPQHF. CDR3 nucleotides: TGTGCCATCAGTGAGAGGGAGCTCAATCAGCCCCAGCATTTT.

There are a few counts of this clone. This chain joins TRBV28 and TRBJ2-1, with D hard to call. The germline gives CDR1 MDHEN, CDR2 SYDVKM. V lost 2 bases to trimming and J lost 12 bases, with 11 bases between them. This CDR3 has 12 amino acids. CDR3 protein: CASSLRYPGQFF. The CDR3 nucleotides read TGTGCCAGCAGTTTAAGATATCCGGGGCAGTTCTTC.

The CDR3: CASSPFDRVSNQPQHF. The DNA for the CDR3 is TGTGCCAGCAGCCCGTTTGACAGGGTTAGCAATCAGCCCCAGCATTTT. This chain uses TRBV4-2 with TRBJ1-5, with TRBD1 matching over 7 bases. Germline values: CDR1 LGHNA, CDR2 YNFKEQ. The V gene end was trimmed by 4 bases and the J gene end by 0 bases; junction bases not matched to a gene: 6. The CDR3 runs to 16 residues.

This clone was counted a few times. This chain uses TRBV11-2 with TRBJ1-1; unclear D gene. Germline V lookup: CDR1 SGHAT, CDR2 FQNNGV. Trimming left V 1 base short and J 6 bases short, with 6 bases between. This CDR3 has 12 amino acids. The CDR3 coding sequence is TGTGCCAGCAGCTTAGGCCTATCTGAAGCTTTCTTT. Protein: CASSLGLSEAFF. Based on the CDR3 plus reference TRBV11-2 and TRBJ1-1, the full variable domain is EAGVAQSPRYKIIEKRQSVAFWCNPISGHATLYWYQQILGQGPKLLIQFQNNGVVDDSQLPKDRFSAERLKGVDSTLKIQPAKLEDSAVYLCASSLGLSEAFFGQGTRLTVV.